This note documents a single TCR beta chain sequence. What it binds is unknown. Data came from immunoSEQ multiplex PCR; TCRdb stores just in-frame clones and leaves some out. This sample has some 150,000 clones, with around 90% found just once. This sample was included in a study of T cell responses to AZD1222 COVID-19 vaccine. Whole-study findings and limits: Spike as a whole was targeted by vaccine-associated CD4 TCRs, dominant at 160-218 and 743-854. Clonal diversity was possibly underestimated; the donors were predominantly white British and more often female. Without day 14 samples, only post-peak T cell repertoires were studied.

Germline V gives CDR1 SQVTM, CDR2 ANQGSEA. Trimming left V 6 bases short and J 2 bases short, with 10 bases between. The CDR3 length is 12 residues. The chain recombines TRBV29-1 with TRBJ1-2; D might be TRBD1 (6 bases). The sample consisted of peripheral blood, taken on day 0 of MenACWY control vaccination. The receptor comes from an adult in good health. The CDR3, as DNA: TGCAGCGTCACCGACAGGAACTATGGCTACACCTTC. It translates to CSVTDRNYGYTF.